Listed here is a single T cell receptor (beta chain). This sample was taken from a study of shared clonotypes between healthy human individuals. V was clipped by 3 bases and J by 0 bases, with 11 bases between them. Looked up from germline, CDR1 is MGHRA and CDR2 is YSYEKL. The CDR3 has 16 amino acids. Profiling relied on immunoSEQ multiplex PCR, and the TCRdb table lists in-frame clones only, not all of them. Of some 2,100,000 clones listed, roughly 95% are singletons. The study separated CD4+ cells into CD45RA+ naive and CD45RA-negative memory subsets. This receptor was identified in a man in his late teens or twenties in good health. The sample was naive CD4+ T cells sorted from blood. Subset noted: CD45RA+ positively selected. The V and J genes are TRBV4-1 and TRBJ2-2; D tentatively reads TRBD1 or TRBD2 (5 bases each). The CDR3: CASSQKGTSNTGELFF. In DNA, the CDR3 is TGCGCCAGCAGCCAGAAGGGGACGTCGAACACCGGGGAGCTGTTTTTT.